The clone carrying this T cell receptor beta chain was recorded once. This specimen comes from a study of blood T cell repertoires in COVID-19. In the study overall: From T cells, B-cell-depleted T cells, or PBMCs came the material, which was cDNA or gDNA.

Repertoires were generated with immunoSEQ multiplex PCR, while TCRdb's copy carries only in-frame clones and drops some. The sample records fewer than 300,000 clones, approximately 90% being singletons. The V gene's germline CDR1 is SGHRS and CDR2 YFSETQ. CDR3 length equals 14 residues. Trimming stripped 0 bases from V and 5 bases from J, with 9 bases between. This receptor was taken from a woman in her twenties or thirties with COVID-19, enrolled during active disease. Sequenced: peripheral blood. The V call is TRBV5-1, the J call TRBJ1-5; D is undetermined. The CDR3 protein is CASSLDSSYQPQHF. DNA of the CDR3: TGCGCCAGCAGCTTGGACAGCAGTTATCAGCCCCAGCATTTT.